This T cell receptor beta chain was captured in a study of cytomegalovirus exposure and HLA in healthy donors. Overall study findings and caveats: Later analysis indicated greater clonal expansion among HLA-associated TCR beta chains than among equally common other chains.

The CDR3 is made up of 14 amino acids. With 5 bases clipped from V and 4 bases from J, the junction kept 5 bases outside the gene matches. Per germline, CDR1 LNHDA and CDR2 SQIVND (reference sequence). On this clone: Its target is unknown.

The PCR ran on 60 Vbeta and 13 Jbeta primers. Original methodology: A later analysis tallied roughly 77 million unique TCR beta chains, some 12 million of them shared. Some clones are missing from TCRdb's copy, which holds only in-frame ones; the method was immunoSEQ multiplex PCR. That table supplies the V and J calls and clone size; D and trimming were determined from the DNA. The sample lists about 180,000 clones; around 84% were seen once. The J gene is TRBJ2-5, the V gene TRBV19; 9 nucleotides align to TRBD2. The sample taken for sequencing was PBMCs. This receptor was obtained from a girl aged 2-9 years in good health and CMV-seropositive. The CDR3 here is CASSSRAGGETQYF. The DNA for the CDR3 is TGTGCCAGTAGTTCAAGAGCGGGAGGAGAGACCCAGTACTTC.